The 5 T cell receptor beta chains reported below all come from one sample, sequenced in a study of OX40 agonist ivuxolimab in advanced cancers. Clones were read by immunoSEQ multiplex PCR, and TCRdb kept only the in-frame ones, dropping some. The sample includes approximately 91,000 clones, around 87% of them seen just once. Material: CD4+ or CD8+ T cells sorted from blood, obtained in a trial of the OX40 agonist ivuxolimab. These receptors all stem from an adult with an advanced solid tumor such as melanoma, head and neck, liver or kidney cancer.

The gene calls are TRBV4-1 and TRBJ2-7, with TRBD1 as a possible D gene (6 bases). Looked up from germline, CDR1 is MGHRA and CDR2 is YSYEKL. Between the trimmed V and J ends, which lost 0 bases and 1 base, there was a span of 19 bases. This CDR3 has 18 residues. CDR3 sequence (DNA): TGCGCCAGCAGCCAAGAACGTCCAGGGGAAGGGTCTTCCTACGAGCAGTACTTC. Translation: CASSQERPGEGSSYEQYF.

The chain recombines TRBV20-1 with TRBJ1-4, with a weak D call TRBD1 (6 bases). The CDR3 spans 11 residues. CDR1 DFQATT and CDR2 SNEGSKA come from the germline V gene (reference sequence). Trimming took off 6 bases at V and 8 bases at J, with 10 bases between the two ends. The CDR3 region is CSAPDREKLFF. The CDR3 nucleotides read TGCAGTGCACCGGACAGAGAAAAACTGTTTTTT.

Here the CDR3 reads CASSIGADPSYNEQFF. The CDR3 DNA sequence: TGTGCCAGTAGTATAGGCGCGGACCCAAGTTACAATGAGCAGTTCTTC. The J gene is TRBJ2-1, the V gene TRBV19; D ambiguous. The CDR3 is 16 amino acids. Trimming shortened V by 1 base and J by 4 bases, and 14 bases separated the two germline ends. Germline CDR1 reads LNHDA; CDR2 reads SQIVND (reference sequence).

The genes are TRBV4-3 and TRBJ1-4; D unresolved. V was clipped by 0 bases and J by 6 bases, with 11 bases between them. Germline V gives CDR1 LGHNA, CDR2 YSLEER. This CDR3 is 15 amino acids long. CDR3 protein: CASSQDWPKYEKLFF. The CDR3 DNA sequence: TGCGCCAGCAGCCAAGATTGGCCTAAGTATGAAAAACTGTTTTTT.

This clone has just a few counts. The rearrangement joins TRBV7-9 to TRBJ1-1; 7 nucleotides line up with TRBD1. Germline V lookup: CDR1 SEHNR, CDR2 FQNEAQ (reference sequence). V lost 8 bases to trimming and J lost 7 bases; unmatched junction nucleotides: 10. The CDR3 runs 13 residues. The CDR3 DNA reads as TGTGCCAGCGAGGATCGGACAGGTATTGAAGCTTTCTTT. Amino acids: CASEDRTGIEAFF.